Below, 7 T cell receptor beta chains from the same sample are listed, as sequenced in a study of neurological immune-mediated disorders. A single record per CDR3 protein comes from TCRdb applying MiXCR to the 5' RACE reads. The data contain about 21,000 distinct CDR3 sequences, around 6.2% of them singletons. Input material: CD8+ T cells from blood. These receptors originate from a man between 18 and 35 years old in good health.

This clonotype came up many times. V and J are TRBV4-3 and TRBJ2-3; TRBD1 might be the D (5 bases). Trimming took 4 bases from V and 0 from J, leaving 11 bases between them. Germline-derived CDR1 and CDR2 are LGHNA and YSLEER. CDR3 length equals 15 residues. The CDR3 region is CASSPDRSSTDTQYF. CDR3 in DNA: TGCGCCAGCAGCCCTGACAGAAGTAGCACAGATACGCAGTATTTT.

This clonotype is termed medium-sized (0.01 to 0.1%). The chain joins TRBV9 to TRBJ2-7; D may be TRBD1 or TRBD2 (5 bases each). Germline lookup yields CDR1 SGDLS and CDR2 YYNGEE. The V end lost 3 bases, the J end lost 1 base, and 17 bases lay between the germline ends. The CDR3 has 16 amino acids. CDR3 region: CASSAEGKDLSYEQYF. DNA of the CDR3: TGTGCCAGCAGCGCAGAGGGGAAGGATCTTTCCTACGAGCAGTACTTC. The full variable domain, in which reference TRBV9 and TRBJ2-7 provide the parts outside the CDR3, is DSGVTQTPKHLITATGQRVTLRCSPRSGDLSVYWYQQSLDQGLQFLIQYYNGEERAKGNILERFSAQQFPDLHSELNLSSLELGDSALYFCASSAEGKDLSYEQYFGPGTRLTVT.

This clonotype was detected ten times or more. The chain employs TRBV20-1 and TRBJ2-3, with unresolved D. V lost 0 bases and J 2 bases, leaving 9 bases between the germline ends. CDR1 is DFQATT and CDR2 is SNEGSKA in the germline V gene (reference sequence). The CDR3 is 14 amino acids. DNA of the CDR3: TGCAGTGCTAGAGATATAGGCTTCACAGATACGCAGTATTTT. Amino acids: CSARDIGFTDTQYF.

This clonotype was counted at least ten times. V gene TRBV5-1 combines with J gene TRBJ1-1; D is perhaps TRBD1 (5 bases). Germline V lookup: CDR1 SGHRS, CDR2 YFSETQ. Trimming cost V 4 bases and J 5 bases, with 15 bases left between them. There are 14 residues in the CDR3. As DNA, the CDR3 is TGCGCCAGCAGCATGGACAAGGTGGTTACTGAAGCTTTCTTT. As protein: CASSMDKVVTEAFF.

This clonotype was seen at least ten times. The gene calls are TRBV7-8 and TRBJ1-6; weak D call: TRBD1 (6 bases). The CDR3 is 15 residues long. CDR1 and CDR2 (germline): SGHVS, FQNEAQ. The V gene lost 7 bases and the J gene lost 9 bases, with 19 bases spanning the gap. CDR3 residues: CASTQGSVLLSPLHF. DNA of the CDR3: TGTGCCAGCACCCAGGGGTCCGTGCTACTTTCACCCCTCCACTTT. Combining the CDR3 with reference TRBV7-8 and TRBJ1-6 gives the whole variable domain GAGVSQSPRYKVAKRGQDVALRCDPISGHVSLFWYQQALGQGPEFLTYFQNEAQLDKSGLPSDRFFAERPEGSVSTLKIQRTQQEDSAVYLCASTQGSVLLSPLHFGNGTRLTVT.

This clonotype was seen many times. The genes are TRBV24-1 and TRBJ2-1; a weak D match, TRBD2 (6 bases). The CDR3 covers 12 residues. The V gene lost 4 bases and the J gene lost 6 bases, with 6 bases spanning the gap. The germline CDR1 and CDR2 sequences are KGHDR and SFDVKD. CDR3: CATSDGSNEQFF. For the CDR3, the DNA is TGTGCCACCAGTGACGGGAGCAATGAGCAGTTCTTC.

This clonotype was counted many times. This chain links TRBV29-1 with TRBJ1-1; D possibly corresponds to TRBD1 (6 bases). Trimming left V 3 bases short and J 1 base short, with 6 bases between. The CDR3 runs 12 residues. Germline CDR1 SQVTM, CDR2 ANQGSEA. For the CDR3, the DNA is TGCAGCGTTGACAGGGGGAACACTGAAGCTTTCTTT. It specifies CSVDRGNTEAFF. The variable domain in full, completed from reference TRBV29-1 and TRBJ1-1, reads SAVISQKPSRDICQRGTSLTIQCQVDSQVTMMFWYRQQPGQSLTLIATANQGSEATYESGFVIDKFPISRPNLTFSTLTVSNMSPEDSSIYLCSVDRGNTEAFFGQGTRLTVV.